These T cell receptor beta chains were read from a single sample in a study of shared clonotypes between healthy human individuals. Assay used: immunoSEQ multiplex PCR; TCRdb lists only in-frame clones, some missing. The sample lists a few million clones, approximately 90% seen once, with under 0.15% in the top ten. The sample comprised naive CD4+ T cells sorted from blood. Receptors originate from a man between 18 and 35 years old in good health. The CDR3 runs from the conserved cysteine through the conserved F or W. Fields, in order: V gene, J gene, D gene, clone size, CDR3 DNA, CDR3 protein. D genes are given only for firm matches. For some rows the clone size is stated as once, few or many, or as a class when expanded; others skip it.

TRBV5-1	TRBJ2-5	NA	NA	TGCGCCAGCCGCCTCGAGGGGCCCGAGACCCAGTACTTC	CASRLEGPETQYF
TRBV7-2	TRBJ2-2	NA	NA	TGTGCCAGCAGCTTATTTGCCAGGGCAATTGGCGGGGAGCTGTTTTTT	CASSLFARAIGGELFF
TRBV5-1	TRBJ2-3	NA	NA	TGCGCCAGCAGCTCCGGGCCTTACACAGATACGCAGTATTTT	CASSSGPYTDTQYF
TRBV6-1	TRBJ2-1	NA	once	TGTGCCAGCAGTGACCAAACAGACAATGAGCAGTTCTTC	CASSDQTDNEQFF
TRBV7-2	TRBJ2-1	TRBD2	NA	TGTGCCAGCAGCTCAATAGCGGGACGGCAGTTCTTC	CASSSIAGRQFF
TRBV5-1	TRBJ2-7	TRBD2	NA	TGCGCCAGCAGCCCCCGGACTAGCGGGATGTACTACGAGCAGTACTTC	CASSPRTSGMYYEQYF
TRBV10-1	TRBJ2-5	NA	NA	TGCGCCAGCAGTCCGTCGGGGGGCTGGGAGACCCAGTACTTC	CASSPSGGWETQYF
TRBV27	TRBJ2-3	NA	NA	TGTGCCAGCAGTCCAGAAGATACGCAGTATTTT	CASSPEDTQYF
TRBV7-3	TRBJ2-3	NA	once	TGTGCCAGCAGCGCCCGGAGGGCAGCTCGAGATACGCAGTATTTT	CASSARRAARDTQYF
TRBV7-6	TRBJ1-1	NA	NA	TGTGCCAGCAGCCAGGGTAACAATTTGAACACTGAAGCTTTCTTT	CASSQGNNLNTEAFF
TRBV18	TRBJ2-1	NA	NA	TGTGCCAGCTCACTTAACAGGGCCAGCGAGTCCTACAATGAGCAGTTCTTC	CASSLNRASESYNEQFF
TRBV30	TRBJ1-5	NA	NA	TGTGCCTGGAGTGGAATAACAGGGTTGAATCAGCCCCAGCATTTT	CAWSGITGLNQPQHF
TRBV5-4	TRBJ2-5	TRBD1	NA	TGTGCCAGCAGCTTGGCGCAGGGGGCGGGGGAGACCCAGTACTTC	CASSLAQGAGETQYF
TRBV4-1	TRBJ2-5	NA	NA	TGCGCCAGCAGCCAAACAGGGACGGGGACCCAGTACTTC	CASSQTGTGTQYF
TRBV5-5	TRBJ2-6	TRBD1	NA	TGTGCCAGCAGCTTGGCCGGACAGGGGAATAGGGCCAACGTCCTGACTTTC	CASSLAGQGNRANVLTF
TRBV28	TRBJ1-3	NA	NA	TGTGCCAGCAGTTTAGGGATTGGAAACACCATATATTTT	CASSLGIGNTIYF
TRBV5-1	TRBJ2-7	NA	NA	TGCGCCAGCAGTAACGGCAGGGGAGGCCACGAGCAGTACTTC	CASSNGRGGHEQYF
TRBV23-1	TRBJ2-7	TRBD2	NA	TGCGCCAGCAGTCCAGTGGGCGGAGGACCAGCGGGAGGACCCACGGACGAGCAGTACTTC	CASSPVGGGPAGGPTDEQYF
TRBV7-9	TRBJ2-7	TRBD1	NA	TGTGCCAGCAGCTTAGGGGGACAGGGGGCATCCTACGAGCAGTACTTC	CASSLGGQGASYEQYF
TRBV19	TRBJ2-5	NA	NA	TGTGCCAGTGCGGGACTTCACCAAGAGACCCAGTACTTC	CASAGLHQETQYF
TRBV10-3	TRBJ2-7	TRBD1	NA	TGTGCCATCAGCGAACAGGGGTACGAGCAGTACTTC	CAISEQGYEQYF
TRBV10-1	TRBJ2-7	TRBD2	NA	TGCGCCAGCACTGGACTAGCGGGAACCTACGAGCAGTACTTC	CASTGLAGTYEQYF
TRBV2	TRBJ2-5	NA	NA	TGTGCCAGCAGTCAATCGGGGGAGACCCAGTACTTC	CASSQSGETQYF
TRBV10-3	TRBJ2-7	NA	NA	TGTGCCATCAGTGAAGGGGGGCTGATCTCCTACGAGCAGTACTTC	CAISEGGLISYEQYF
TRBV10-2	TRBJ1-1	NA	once	TGCGCCAGCATGGCGGGCAGTGGGACTGAAGCTTTCTTT	CASMAGSGTEAFF
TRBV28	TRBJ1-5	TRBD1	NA	TGTGCCAGCAGTCCGCAGGGGGCTGATAGCAATCAGCCCCAGCATTTT	CASSPQGADSNQPQHF
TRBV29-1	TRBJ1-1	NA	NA	TGCAGCGTTGTAGTAGACAGCATGAACACTGAAGCTTTCTTT	CSVVVDSMNTEAFF
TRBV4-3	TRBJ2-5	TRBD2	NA	TGCGCCAGCAGCCAAGATTTAGGGGGTAGCGGGAATGGCCAAGAGACCCAGTACTTC	CASSQDLGGSGNGQETQYF
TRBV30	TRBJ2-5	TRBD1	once	TGTGCCTGGAGTAAAGGGGGCGGAGAGACCCAGTACTTC	CAWSKGGGETQYF
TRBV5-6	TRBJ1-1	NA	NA	TGTGCCAGCAGCTTGGCTGGGGGGAATGTTGAAGCTTTCTTT	CASSLAGGNVEAFF
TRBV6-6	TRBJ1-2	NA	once	TGTGCCAGCAGTACAGATTCGGAGGGCTATGGCTACACCTTC	CASSTDSEGYGYTF
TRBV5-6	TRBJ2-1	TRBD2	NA	TGTGCCAGCAGCGACACGGGACTAGCGCCAAACAATGAGCAGTTCTTC	CASSDTGLAPNNEQFF
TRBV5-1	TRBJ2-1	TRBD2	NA	TGCGCCAGCAGCCGAAGGAGTCAGACTAGCGGGAATGAGCAGTTCTTC	CASSRRSQTSGNEQFF
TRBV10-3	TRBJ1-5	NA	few	TGTGCCATCAGTGAGTCTCACGTTAATCAGCCCCAGCATTTT	CAISESHVNQPQHF
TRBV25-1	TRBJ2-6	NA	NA	TGTGCCAGCAGTCTGCCAGGGGGGGTCTCTGGGGCCAACGTCCTGACTTTC	CASSLPGGVSGANVLTF
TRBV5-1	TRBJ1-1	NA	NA	TGCGCCAGCAGCTTGAATCAGGGGCGGAACACTGAAGCTTTCTTT	CASSLNQGRNTEAFF
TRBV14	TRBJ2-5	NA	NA	TGTGCCAGCAGTCTCTCGACACACCCCGGGGAGACCCAGTACTTC	CASSLSTHPGETQYF
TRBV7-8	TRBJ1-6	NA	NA	TGTGCCAGCAGCTACCAGACAGCGAATAATTCACCCCTCCACTTT	CASSYQTANNSPLHF
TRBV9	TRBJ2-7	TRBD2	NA	TGTGCCAGCAGCGTCGGACTAGCGGGAGACTCCTACGAGCAGTACTTC	CASSVGLAGDSYEQYF
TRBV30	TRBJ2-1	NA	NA	TGTGCCTGGAGCCGGACTACCGTCTACAATGAGCAGTTCTTC	CAWSRTTVYNEQFF
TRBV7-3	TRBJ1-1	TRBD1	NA	TGTGCCAGCAGAGGGGGCGACACTGAAGCTTTCTTT	CASRGGDTEAFF
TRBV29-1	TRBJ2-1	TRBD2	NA	TGCAGCGTTGGAGCGCGGCTAGCGGGAAATGAGCAGTTCTTC	CSVGARLAGNEQFF
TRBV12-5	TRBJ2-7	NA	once	TGTGCTAGTGGTTTGGTACTAGTGGGTTCGGTCTACGAGCAGTACTTC	CASGLVLVGSVYEQYF
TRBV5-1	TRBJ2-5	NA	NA	TGCGCCAGCAGCATCCCTAGCGTTGGAACCCAGTACTTC	CASSIPSVGTQYF
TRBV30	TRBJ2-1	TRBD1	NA	TGTGCCTGGAGTTCCAGGGGGCCTATCAATGAGCAGTTCTTC	CAWSSRGPINEQFF
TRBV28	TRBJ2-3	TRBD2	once	TGTGCCAGCACCGGCGTTAGAGTTAGCGGGGGGGCAAATACGCAGTATTTT	CASTGVRVSGGANTQYF
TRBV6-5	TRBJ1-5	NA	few	TGTGCCAGCTCTAGGGGAAATCAGCCCCAGCATTTT	CASSRGNQPQHF
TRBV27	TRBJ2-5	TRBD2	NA	TGTGCCAGCAGTACCCTGGGAGGGCCGGTGATTGAGACCCAGTACTTC	CASSTLGGPVIETQYF
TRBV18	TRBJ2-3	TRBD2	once	TGTGCCAGCTCACCTCAAGCGGGAACAGATACGCAGTATTTT	CASSPQAGTDTQYF
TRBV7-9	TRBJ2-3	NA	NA	TGTGCCAGCAGCTTGCTACAGGGTCATAGCACAGATACGCAGTATTTT	CASSLLQGHSTDTQYF
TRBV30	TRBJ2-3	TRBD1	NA	TGTGCTAGCACCACAGGGGTCTTTTGGGATACGCAGTATTTT	CASTTGVFWDTQYF
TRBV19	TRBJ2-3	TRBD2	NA	TGTGCCAGTGCTACTTCATGGGGGGGATGGGATACGCAGTATTTT	CASATSWGGWDTQYF
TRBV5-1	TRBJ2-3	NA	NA	TGCGCCAGCAGCTTGGGAGCAGATACGCAGTATTTT	CASSLGADTQYF
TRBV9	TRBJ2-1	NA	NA	TGTGCCAGCAGCGTAGTGGGGAGTGAGCAGTTCTTC	CASSVVGSEQFF